This TCR beta chain was documented in a study of blood T cells in healthy people across ages. Every donor gave approximately 10 milliliters of peripheral blood. The CDR3 totals 14 residues. V trimming: 7 bases; J trimming: 5 bases; junction bases outside the gene matches: 7. The germline V gene encodes CDR1 MNHEY and CDR2 SVGEGT. A second PCR, run for roughly 7 to 12 cycles, used a sample-barcoded 5' primer plus a J-beta primer mix. TCRdb redid the calling of the 5' RACE reads with MiXCR, one entry per CDR3 protein. Counted here are hundreds of thousands of distinct CDR3 sequences, roughly 58% occurring once; the ten biggest clones make up over 30%. Points on this clonotype: What it binds is unknown.

General study results and limits: The long-lived group displayed more naive CD4+ cells, plus higher diversity, than the aged donors did.

The clonotype was recovered from a man in his 60s in good health. The gene calls are TRBV6-2 or TRBV6-3 and TRBJ2-3; 9 nucleotides line up with TRBD2. Sample: blood. In DNA, the CDR3 is TGTGCCAGCATACCTAGCGGGGCTGGAGATACGCAGTATTTT. Encoded protein: CASIPSGAGDTQYF.